The subject of this entry is one T cell receptor (beta chain). The sample originates from a study of shared clonotypes between healthy human individuals. CDR1 and CDR2 (germline): LNHDA, SQIVND (reference sequence). The CDR3 runs to 14 residues. The V gene end was trimmed by 5 bases and the J gene end by 4 bases; junction bases not matched to a gene: 7. How the authors handled the data: Sequence data from immunoSEQ were junction-only and lacked quality scores; consequently, filtering differed. Sequencing used immunoSEQ multiplex PCR; TCRdb keeps in-frame clones, though not all of them. V, J and clone size are taken as reported in that table, and D and trimming were inferred from the DNA itself. The table has about 1 million clones, about 74% seen once.

V is TRBV19 and J is TRBJ2-5; TRBD1 matches 7 bases. The sequenced material came from memory CD4+ T cells sorted from blood. The subset here: CD45RA-negative fraction. This TCR was recovered from a young man in good health. The CDR3 is CASSQGDARETQYF. CDR3 sequence (DNA): TGTGCCAGTAGTCAGGGGGATGCAAGAGAGACCCAGTACTTC. Looking up the rest from reference TRBV19 and TRBJ2-5 gives the full variable domain: DGGITQSPKYLFRKEGQNVTLSCEQNLNHDAMYWYRQDPGQGLRLIYYSQIVNDFQKGDIAEGYSVSREKKESFPLTVTSAQKNPTAFYLCASSQGDARETQYFGPGTRLLVL.